This TCR beta chain appears in the sequencing data of a study of shared clonotypes between healthy human individuals. Measured with immunoSEQ multiplex PCR; TCRdb has only the in-frame clones, and not every one. The sample shows approximately 720,000 clones, 55% to 75% of them seen only once. Healthy adults negative for HIV, lacking recent acute infections or vaccinations, served as donors. All donors were Caucasian adults living in Nashville, Tennessee. Findings of the study overall: About 5% was the fraction of naive CD4 clonotypes found shared across several donors. Some clonotypes were shared by all four sorted-subset donors, while others were not shared. The non-shared ones had lower generation probabilities than the shared ones.

For this clone: What it binds is unknown.

V was clipped by 4 bases and J by 1 base; unmatched bases: 8. Germline CDR1 MGHRA, CDR2 YSYEKL. The CDR3 contains 16 residues. This chain links TRBV4-1 with TRBJ2-5; 8 bases fit TRBD2. Sequencing was performed on memory CD4+ T cells sorted from blood. Subset reported: CD45RA-negative fraction. This receptor was obtained from a young woman in good health. The CDR3 reads CASSPTPLAVQETQYF. In DNA form, the CDR3 reads TGCGCCAGCAGCCCAACCCCACTAGCGGTCCAAGAGACCCAGTACTTC.